Sequencing of this T cell receptor (beta chain) was carried out in a study of cytomegalovirus exposure and HLA in healthy donors (dated by TCRdb to the late 2010s). Regarding the complete study: In an earlier analysis of 450 to 750 of the donors, roughly 300 Gb of sequence data and approximately 120 million unique TCR beta sequences from 150 million to 200 million T cells were reported. An early release that covered approximately 600 HLA-typed donors contained around 330 gigabases of sequencing data and roughly 84 million unique TCR sequences. Among the roughly 430 genotyped donors, about 83% belonged to the genetic ancestry cluster associated with self-reported Caucasian donors. The study was designed to test whether signatures of past pathogen exposure could be identified by cataloging public T cell receptors. The T cell repertoires of several hundred subjects were profiled by immunosequencing and related to cytomegalovirus serostatus. In addition to the first cohort of 650 to 750 subjects, a separate validation cohort of approximately 120 different subjects was used. To predict cytomegalovirus infection status, the study combined high-throughput TCR immunosequencing, statistical association of individual TCRs with disease status, and machine learning. In a later analysis, previously published TCR beta repertoires from 666 donors were re-analyzed and high-resolution HLA genotyping was added so that TCR occurrence patterns could be studied. In the later analysis, no new phenotypic data were used to find candidate immune exposures; instead, reliance was placed on TCR beta sequences and their occurrence across donors. An earlier analysis of more than 450 of the donors used high-throughput TCR beta sequencing to judge whether each TCR beta V gene segment behaved as functional or pseudogenic. Donor age, sex, ethnicity and CMV serostatus were compiled together with the repertoire data. A later genetic analysis took genome-wide SNP genotypes for about three fifths of the roughly 700 donors and used that subset as a discovery cohort. Every discovery cohort repertoire had been produced on one sequencing platform. HLA typing covered class I and class II loci at four-digit resolution. Typing coverage varied by locus: roughly 620-630 donors for A, B, C, DRB1 and DQB1; about 520 for DQA1; more than 600 for DPA1; roughly 450 for DPB1. Roughly 5 DR-DQ haplotypes were handled as single units for association and clustering, since linkage in the cohort was strong. Among around 400 genotyped donors of the cohort, an average of approximately 250,000 unique TCR beta nucleotide sequences were sequenced per donor, roughly 18% of them non-productive. General findings and caveats noted by the study authors: V-gene and J-gene trimming of TCR beta chains was associated with a missense DCLRE1C variant in a later genetic analysis, and the association was replicated in an independent cohort. This cohort had only TCR beta chains sequenced, and the lack of alpha or paired-chain data limited which features could be detected. According to the authors, the approach could potentially be generalized to other disease states and immunological phenotypes. In a later analysis, HLA-associated TCR beta chains were found to be more clonally expanded and to have lower generation probabilities than equally common non-associated chains. According to a later analysis, TCR association rates differed among HLA loci, with DRB1 alleles showing the most associated TCRs and HLA-C alleles showing the fewest. In a later analysis, most CMV-associated TCR beta chains were found to appear HLA-restricted, with HLA associations seemingly driven largely by CMV exposure. For the cohort, immune exposure information was limited to CMV serostatus. Linkage disequilibrium might explain the correlated functional status among segregating V segments, but an unknown experimental factor could not be excluded. A later genetic analysis reported fewer N-insertions in productive TCRs among donors in an Asian-associated ancestry cluster than the 666-donor mean. A few of the identified cytomegalovirus-associated TCR beta chains were confirmed in vitro to be specific for cytomegalovirus antigens. A cluster of highly shared sequence variants was judged likely to represent a technical artifact of the sequencing pipeline. Presence/absence analyses assumed roughly uniform sequencing depth across donors, an assumption that may not hold. The study gave a list of more than 150 TCR beta chains associated with cytomegalovirus. Because HLA typing was unavailable for some donors at each locus, only the typed subset was used in association tests. In an earlier analysis of 587 of the donors, most TCR beta V segments appeared in productive rearrangements about 90% or about 30% of the time, broadly matching IMGT annotations. While some public TCRs were present in many individuals, most TCR sequences turned up only very rarely across donors. A further reported finding was that TCR beta sequences accurately predicted the HLA-A and HLA-B alleles for most subjects in the first cohort. Cytomegalovirus status was reported to be diagnosed by the classifier with high specificity and sensitivity in both the original and validation cohorts. When HLA alleles, especially DR and DQ, strongly co-occurred, TCR associations were difficult to assign to individual alleles. A later analysis reported that several top co-occurrence clusters appeared linked to parvovirus B19, influenza, CMV and Epstein-Barr virus. Specific HLA alleles were associated with roughly 17,000 TCR beta sequences at a false discovery rate of 0.05 in a later analysis. Because counts were too low, roughly 16 rarely observed V segments, including chromosome 9 orphons, were excluded from the earlier analysis of around 590 of the donors.

In total, approximately 610 healthy bone marrow donors made up the cohort. At the time of sampling, all cohort members were nominally healthy, though unrecorded immune exposures were likely present. The donor was CMV seronegative and belonged to the group of 350 to 400 seronegative cohort members. Every donor gave a peripheral blood sample, and the peripheral blood mononuclear cells from that sample were used for TCR beta sequencing. Genomic DNA was extracted from the blood cell samples with the Qiagen DNeasy Blood Extraction Kit. Libraries were built with the immunoSEQ multiplex PCR assay. A mixture of 60 forward primers for TCR Vbeta segments and 13 reverse primers for TCR Jbeta segments was used in the multiplex PCR. Amplification of the CDR3 region of rearranged TCR beta genes was performed with a multiplex PCR assay on genomic DNA. The amplified TCR beta libraries were sequenced on the Illumina HiSeq System as 87-base-pair reads. The original methods were these. Across the 700 or so repertoires, a later analysis counted around 80 million unique TCR beta chains, around 11 million of which were shared by at least two donors. To remove PCR and sequencing errors, raw reads were error-corrected and collapsed into unique sequences using a nearest-neighbor algorithm that merged closely related sequences. Alignment of CDR3 sequences to IMGT reference sequences was used to assign V, D and J gene segments. For a sequence to be retained, a match of at least six nucleotides was required to both a V gene segment and a J gene segment. Rearrangements were called productive when the CDR3 lacked stop codons and stayed in frame with V and J; all others were non-productive. CDR3 was defined according to IMGT convention as the region running from the second conserved V-encoded cysteine to the conserved J-encoded phenylalanine. In an earlier analysis of just under 600 of the donors, sequences lacking an unambiguous match to a single V gene segment were excluded. An earlier analysis of 587 of the donors classified V segments as functional when productive rearrangements were above 56.7% and as segregating when the standard deviation between donors was above 5%. A statistical classification framework was built to diagnose cytomegalovirus status from the catalog of TCR beta chain sequences. In a later analysis, V and J genes were assigned by comparing TCR nucleotide sequences against IMGT/GENE-DB human TR gene sequences. A later analysis assigned CDR3 sequences and most-parsimonious VDJ recombination scenarios with the TCRdist pipeline. A later analysis defined each TCR beta chain by its CDR3 amino acid sequence plus V-gene family, and excluded reads lacking a unique V-gene family. To address suspected cross-contamination and a sequencing artifact, a later analysis removed roughly 640 highly shared, low-generation-probability nucleotide sequences. In a later analysis, a clonal expansion index for each public chain was calculated from normalized within-repertoire ranks of inferred template counts. Generation probabilities in a later analysis came from a VDJ recombination model fitted to out-of-frame rearrangements, and those results were checked against IGoR. Hypergeometric tests were used in a later analysis to score TCR-TCR, TCR-HLA and TCR-CMV co-occurrence, with a repertoire-size bias correction applied to the TCR pairs. In a later analysis, false discovery rates were estimated by permuting HLA or CMV assignments 20 times. In a later analysis, co-occurring TCRs were grouped using DBSCAN, with TCRdist sequence similarity added in when clustering inside HLA-allele-positive subsets. Repertoires with fewer than 30,000 or more than 120,000 public chains, plus five repertoires with anomalous nucleotide sharing, were excluded from co-occurrence clustering. In its TCRdb copy, this immuneACCESS table keeps in-frame sequences only and misses some clones. Where compared with another copy, unresolved V genes explain less than half of these, and the others have no known cause. V and J calls plus clone size are reproduced from that table; the DNA served to infer D and trimming. This sample is represented by about 180,000 clones; roughly 75% of them were singletons. The top ten clones comprise more than 5.5% of the sample.

A remark on this clone: It has no known antigen specificity. The record has no base qualities; no much larger clone is one base away.

The sequenced sample was PBMCs. This clonotype was sampled from a middle-aged man in good health and CMV-seronegative.

The nucleotide sequence is TGTGCCAGCAGTCCCCAAGGGACAGGGGGTGGCTACACCTTC. Translated, it gives CASSPQGTGGGYTF. Here the chain combines TRBV28 and TRBJ1-2, and 11 junction bases match TRBD1. The CDR3 goes from the cysteine to the phenylalanine over 14 residues. CDR3 DNA is the only sequence kept; it has 42 bases, read in frame from the first base. The germline V gene yields MDHEN for CDR1 and SYDVKM for CDR2. V has 5 bases trimmed and J has 7 bases trimmed; junction bases matching no gene number 6.